The present entry profiles one TCR beta chain with its context. The target antigen is unknown. The sample originates from a study of cytomegalovirus exposure and HLA in healthy donors. Study-level results: In a later analysis, most CMV-associated TCR beta chains appeared HLA-restricted. TCR beta V- and J-gene trimming was later associated with a missense DCLRE1C variant.

Use of 60 Vbeta and 13 Jbeta primers characterized the PCR. This table comes from immunoSEQ multiplex PCR, and its TCRdb copy is limited to in-frame clones, with some not included. The table has around 110,000 clones, over 8% seen once; the top ten hold 3% to 3.5%. There are 15 residues in the CDR3. In germline, CDR1 is SGDLS, CDR2 YYNGEE. V lost 0 bases, J lost 4 bases, and 4 bases stayed unmatched. These donors counted as nominally healthy when sampled, but unrecorded immune exposures were likely. The receptor was isolated from a man younger than 45 in good health and CMV-seronegative. Sequenced input: PBMCs. The gene calls are TRBV9 and TRBJ2-1; TRBD1 aligns across 7 bases. The CDR3 is CASSVGDRIYNEQFF. Written as DNA, the CDR3 is TGTGCCAGCAGCGTAGGGGACAGAATTTACAATGAGCAGTTCTTC. The full variable domain, in which reference TRBV9 and TRBJ2-1 provide the parts outside the CDR3, is DSGVTQTPKHLITATGQRVTLRCSPRSGDLSVYWYQQSLDQGLQFLIQYYNGEERAKGNILERFSAQQFPDLHSELNLSSLELGDSALYFCASSVGDRIYNEQFFGPGTRLTVL.